This section outlines one TCR beta chain sequence together with its context. TCRdb derives one entry per CDR3 protein from the 5' RACE reads, leaving out DNA. This listing includes fewer than 400,000 distinct CDR3 sequences. This sample was taken from a study of T cells expressing NK-cell markers. Overall study context: Beta-chain profiling covered CD3+CD56+NKG2C+, CD3+CD56+NKG2C- and CD3+CD56-NKG2C+ sorted subsets.

CDR1 and CDR2 (germline): SGHRS, YFSETQ. The CDR3 is 17 amino acids. Sequencing was done on a sample of blood T cells: a sorted CD56 or NKG2C T cell subset, CD4+ or CD8+ T cells, or bulk PBMC T cells (not recorded which). This clonotype originated in a man aged 18 to 69 in good health. The rearrangement joins TRBV5-1 to TRBJ2-3; TCRdb indicates TRBD2, and absent DNA this call remains unverified. This chain's CDR3 is CASSLRASGGITDTQYF. The variable domain in full, completed from reference TRBV5-1 and TRBJ2-3, reads KAGVTQTPRYLIKTRGQQVTLSCSPISGHRSVSWYQQTPGQGLQFLFEYFSETQRNKGNFPGRFSGRQFSNSRSEMNVSTLELGDSALYLCASSLRASGGITDTQYFGPGTRLTVL.